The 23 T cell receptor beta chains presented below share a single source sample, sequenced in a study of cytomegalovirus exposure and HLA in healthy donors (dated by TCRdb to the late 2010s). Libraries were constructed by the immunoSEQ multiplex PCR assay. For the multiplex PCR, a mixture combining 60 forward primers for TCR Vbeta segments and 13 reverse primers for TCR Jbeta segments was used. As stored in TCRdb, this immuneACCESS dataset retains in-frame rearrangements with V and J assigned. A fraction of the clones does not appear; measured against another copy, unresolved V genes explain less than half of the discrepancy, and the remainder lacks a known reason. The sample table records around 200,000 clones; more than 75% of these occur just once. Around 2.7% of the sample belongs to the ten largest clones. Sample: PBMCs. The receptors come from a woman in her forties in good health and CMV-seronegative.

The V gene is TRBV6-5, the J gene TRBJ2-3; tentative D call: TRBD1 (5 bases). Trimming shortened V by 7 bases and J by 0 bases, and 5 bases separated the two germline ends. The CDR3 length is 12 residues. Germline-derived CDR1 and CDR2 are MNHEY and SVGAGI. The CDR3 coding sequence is TGTGCCAGCACAGGGAGCACAGATACGCAGTATTTT. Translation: CASTGSTDTQYF.

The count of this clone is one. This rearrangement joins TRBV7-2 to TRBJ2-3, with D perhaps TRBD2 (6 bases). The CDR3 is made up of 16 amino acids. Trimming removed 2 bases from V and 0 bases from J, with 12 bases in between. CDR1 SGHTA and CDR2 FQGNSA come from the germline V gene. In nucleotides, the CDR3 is TGTGCCAGCAGCTTAAGGCTAGCGACTAGCACAGATACGCAGTATTTT. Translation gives CASSLRLATSTDTQYF.

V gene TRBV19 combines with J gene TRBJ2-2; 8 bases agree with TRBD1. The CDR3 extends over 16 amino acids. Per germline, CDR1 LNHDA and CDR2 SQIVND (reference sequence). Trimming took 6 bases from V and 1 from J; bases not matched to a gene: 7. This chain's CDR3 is CASSILRGQNTGELFF. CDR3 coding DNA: TGTGCCAGTAGCATTCTCAGGGGGCAGAACACCGGGGAGCTGTTTTTT.

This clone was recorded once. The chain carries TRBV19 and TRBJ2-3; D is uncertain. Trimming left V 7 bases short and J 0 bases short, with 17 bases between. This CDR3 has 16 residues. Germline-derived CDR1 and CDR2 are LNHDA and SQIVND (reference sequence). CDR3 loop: CASTQTSWASTDTQYF. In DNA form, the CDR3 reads TGTGCCAGTACCCAGACCTCCTGGGCTAGCACAGATACGCAGTATTTT.

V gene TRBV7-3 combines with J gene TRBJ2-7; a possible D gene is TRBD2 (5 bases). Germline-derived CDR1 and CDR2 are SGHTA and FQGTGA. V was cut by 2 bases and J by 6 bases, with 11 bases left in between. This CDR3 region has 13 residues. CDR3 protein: CASSLGLHREQYF. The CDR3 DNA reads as TGTGCCAGCAGCTTAGGACTCCACCGCGAGCAGTACTTC.

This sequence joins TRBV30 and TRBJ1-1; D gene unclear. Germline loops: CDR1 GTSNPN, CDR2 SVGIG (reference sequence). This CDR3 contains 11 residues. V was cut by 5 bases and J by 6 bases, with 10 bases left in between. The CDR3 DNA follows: TGTGCCTGGGTCTCCTACCCTGAAGCTTTCTTT. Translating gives CAWVSYPEAFF.

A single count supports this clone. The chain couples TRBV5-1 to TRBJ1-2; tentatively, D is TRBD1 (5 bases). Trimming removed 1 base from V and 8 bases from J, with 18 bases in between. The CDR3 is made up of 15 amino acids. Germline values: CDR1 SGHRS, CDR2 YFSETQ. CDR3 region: CASSLSTGGGEGYTF. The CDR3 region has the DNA TGCGCCAGCAGCTTGTCAACAGGCGGAGGGGAAGGCTACACCTTC.

The CDR3 is CAWSVDINQPQHF. In DNA form, the CDR3 reads TGTGCCTGGTCTGTGGACATCAATCAGCCCCAGCATTTT. This chain connects TRBV30 to TRBJ1-5, with D maybe TRBD1 (5 bases). The CDR3 sequence is 13 residues long. Germline CDR1 GTSNPN, CDR2 SVGIG (reference sequence). The V end lost 5 bases, the J end lost 3 bases, and 11 bases lay between the germline ends.

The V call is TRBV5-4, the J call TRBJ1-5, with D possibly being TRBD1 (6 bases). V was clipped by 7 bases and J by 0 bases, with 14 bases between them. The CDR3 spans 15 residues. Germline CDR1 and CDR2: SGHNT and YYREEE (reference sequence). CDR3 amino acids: CASVLGGDSNQPQHF. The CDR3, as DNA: TGTGCCAGCGTCTTGGGGGGCGATAGCAATCAGCCCCAGCATTTT.

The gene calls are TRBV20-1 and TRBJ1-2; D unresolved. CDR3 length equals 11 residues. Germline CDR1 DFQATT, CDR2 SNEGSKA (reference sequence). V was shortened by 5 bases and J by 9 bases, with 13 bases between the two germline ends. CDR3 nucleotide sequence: TGCAGTGCTCCTAGATCAGATAGCTACACCTTC. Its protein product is CSAPRSDSYTF.

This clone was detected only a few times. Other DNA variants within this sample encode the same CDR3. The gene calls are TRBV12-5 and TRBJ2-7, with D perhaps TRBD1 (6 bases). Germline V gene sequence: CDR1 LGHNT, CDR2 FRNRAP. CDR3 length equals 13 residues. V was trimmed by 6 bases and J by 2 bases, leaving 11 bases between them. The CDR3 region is CASGLGHPYEQYF. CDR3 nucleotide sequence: TGTGCTAGTGGCCTGGGACACCCCTACGAGCAGTACTTC.

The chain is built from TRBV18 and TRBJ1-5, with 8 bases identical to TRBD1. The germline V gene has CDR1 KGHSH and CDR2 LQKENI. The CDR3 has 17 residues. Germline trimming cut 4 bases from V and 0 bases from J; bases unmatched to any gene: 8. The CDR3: CASSHTGGPHSNQPQHF. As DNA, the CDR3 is TGTGCCAGCTCACACACAGGGGGTCCACATAGCAATCAGCCCCAGCATTTT.

CDR3 sequence: CASSQPGLWRVSTAEQYF. The CDR3 DNA follows: TGTGCCAGCAGTCAACCGGGACTCTGGAGGGTTTCCACGGCCGAGCAGTACTTC. J is TRBJ2-7 and V is TRBV27; TRBD2 is a possible D gene (6 bases). Trimming took 5 bases from V and 6 from J, leaving 29 bases between them. The V gene's germline CDR1 is MNHEY and CDR2 SMNVEV (reference sequence). This CDR3 has 18 residues.

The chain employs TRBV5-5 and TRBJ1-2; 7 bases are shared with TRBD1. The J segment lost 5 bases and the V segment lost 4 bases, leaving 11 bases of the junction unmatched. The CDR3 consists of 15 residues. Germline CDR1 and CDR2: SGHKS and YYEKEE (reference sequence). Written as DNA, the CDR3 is TGTGCCAGCAGCCCAGAGGACAGGACTCCTTATGGCTACACCTTC. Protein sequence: CASSPEDRTPYGYTF.

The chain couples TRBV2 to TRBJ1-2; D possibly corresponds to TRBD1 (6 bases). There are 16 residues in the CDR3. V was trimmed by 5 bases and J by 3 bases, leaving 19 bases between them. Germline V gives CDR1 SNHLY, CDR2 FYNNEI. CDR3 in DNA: TGTGCCAGCAGTCCCCCCCGACAGGCCCTCGACTATGGCTACACCTTC. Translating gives CASSPPRQALDYGYTF.

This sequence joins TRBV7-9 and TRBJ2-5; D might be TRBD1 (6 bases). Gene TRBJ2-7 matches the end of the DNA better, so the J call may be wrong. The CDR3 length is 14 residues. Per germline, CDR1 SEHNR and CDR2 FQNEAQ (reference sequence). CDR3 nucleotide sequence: TGTGCCAGCAGCTTAAACGGACAGAGCTACGAGCAGTACTTC. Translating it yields CASSLNGQSYEQYF.

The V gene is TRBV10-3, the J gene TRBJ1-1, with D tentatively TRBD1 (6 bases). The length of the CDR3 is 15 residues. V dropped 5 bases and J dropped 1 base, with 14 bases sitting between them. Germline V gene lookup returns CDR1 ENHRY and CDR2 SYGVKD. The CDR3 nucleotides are TGTGCCATCAGTCCCCGCCCAGGGGCGAACACTGAAGCTTTCTTT. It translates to CAISPRPGANTEAFF.

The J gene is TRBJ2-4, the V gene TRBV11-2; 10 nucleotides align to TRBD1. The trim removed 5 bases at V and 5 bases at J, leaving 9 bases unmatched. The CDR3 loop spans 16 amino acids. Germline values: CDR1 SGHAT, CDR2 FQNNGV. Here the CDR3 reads CASSPGTGERENIQYF. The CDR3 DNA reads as TGTGCCAGCAGCCCCGGGACAGGGGAAAGGGAAAACATTCAGTACTTC.

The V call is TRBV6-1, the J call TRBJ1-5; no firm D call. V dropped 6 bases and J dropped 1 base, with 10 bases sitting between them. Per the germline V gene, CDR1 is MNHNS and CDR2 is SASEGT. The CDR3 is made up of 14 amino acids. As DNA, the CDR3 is TGTGCCAGCAGGGGAGAACAAAGCAATCAGCCCCAGCATTTT. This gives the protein CASRGEQSNQPQHF.

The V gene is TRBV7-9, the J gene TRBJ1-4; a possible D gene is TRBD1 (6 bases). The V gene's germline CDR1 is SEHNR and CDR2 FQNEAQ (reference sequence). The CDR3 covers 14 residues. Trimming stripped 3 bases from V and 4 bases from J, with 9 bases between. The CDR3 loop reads CASSLSGVNEKLFF. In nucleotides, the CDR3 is TGTGCCAGCAGCTTGTCAGGGGTTAATGAAAAACTGTTTTTT.

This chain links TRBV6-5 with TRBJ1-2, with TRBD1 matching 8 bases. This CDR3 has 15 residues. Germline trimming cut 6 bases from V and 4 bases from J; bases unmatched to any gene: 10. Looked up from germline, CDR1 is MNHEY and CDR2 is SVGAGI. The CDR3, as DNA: TGTGCCAGCAGCCGCCGACAGGGGTGGGGCTATGGCTACACCTTC. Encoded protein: CASSRRQGWGYGYTF.

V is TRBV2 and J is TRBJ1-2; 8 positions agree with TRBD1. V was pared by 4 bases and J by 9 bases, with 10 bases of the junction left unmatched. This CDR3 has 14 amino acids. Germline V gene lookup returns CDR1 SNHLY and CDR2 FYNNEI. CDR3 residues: CASSGDRLTGSYTF. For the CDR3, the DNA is TGTGCCAGCAGTGGGGACAGGCTCACTGGAAGCTACACCTTC.

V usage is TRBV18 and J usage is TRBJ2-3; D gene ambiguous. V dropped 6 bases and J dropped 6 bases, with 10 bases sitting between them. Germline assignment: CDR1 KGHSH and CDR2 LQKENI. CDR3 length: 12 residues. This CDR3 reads CASSLEVDTQYF. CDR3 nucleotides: TGTGCCAGCTCCCTCGAGGTGGATACGCAGTATTTT. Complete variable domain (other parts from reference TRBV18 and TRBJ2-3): NAGVMQNPRHLVRRRGQEARLRCSPMKGHSHVYWYRQLPEEGLKFMVYLQKENIIDESGMPKERFSAEFPKEGPSILRIQQVVRGDSAAYFCASSLEVDTQYFGPGTRLTVL.